The 19 T cell receptor beta chains reported below all come from one sample, sequenced in a study of shared clonotypes between healthy human individuals. Naive CD8 cells comprised CD45RO-negative, CCR7-positively selected cells, excluding terminally differentiated effector memory CD45RA+ cells. Profiled with immunoSEQ multiplex PCR; TCRdb holds only in-frame clones, not every one. The sample has around 1,900,000 clones; around 95% are singletons. Sequencing used naive CD8+ T cells from PBMCs. These receptors were collected from a man younger than 30 in good health. Some clones in this sample may be carry-over from other donors' samples.

This clone has only one observation. The V and J genes are TRBV28 and TRBJ2-7; D is perhaps TRBD1 (6 bases). Trimming removed 8 bases at V and 1 base at J, with 15 bases between. The CDR3 totals 14 residues. Germline V gene lookup returns CDR1 MDHEN and CDR2 SYDVKM. The CDR3, as DNA: TGTGCCAGCCGGAAGGGGACACGGTCCTACGAGCAGTACTTC. Translated: CASRKGTRSYEQYF.

J is TRBJ2-7 and V is TRBV14, with D perhaps TRBD1 (7 bases). The V gene lost 0 bases and the J gene lost 5 bases, with 8 bases spanning the gap. The CDR3 extends over 13 amino acids. CDR1 is SGHDN and CDR2 is FVKESK in the germline V gene. This CDR3 reads CASSQDRGDEQYF. For the CDR3, the DNA is TGTGCCAGCAGCCAAGACAGGGGGGACGAGCAGTACTTC.

V usage is TRBV19 and J usage is TRBJ2-2; weak D call: TRBD2 (6 bases). Trimming removed 11 bases at V and 5 bases at J, with 21 bases between. The CDR3 loop spans 15 amino acids. Germline loops: CDR1 LNHDA, CDR2 SQIVND (reference sequence). The CDR3 region is CAPTRGAGRTGELFF. CDR3 sequence (DNA): TGTGCCCCAACCCGCGGGGCAGGGCGAACCGGGGAGCTGTTTTTT. The full variable domain, its missing parts supplied by reference TRBV19 and TRBJ2-2, is DGGITQSPKYLFRKEGQNVTLSCEQNLNHDAMYWYRQDPGQGLRLIYYSQIVNDFQKGDIAEGYSVSREKKESFPLTVTSAQKNPTAFYLCAPTRGAGRTGELFFGEGSRLTVL.

The chain combines TRBV9 with TRBJ1-5; no clear D. Trimming removed 1 base at V and 1 base at J, with 9 bases between. Germline CDR1 is SGDLS and CDR2 is YYNGEE. This CDR3 has 15 amino acids. The CDR3 here is CASSVLGGSNQPQHF. The DNA of the CDR3 is TGTGCCAGCAGCGTATTAGGTGGGAGCAATCAGCCCCAGCATTTT.

Details on this clone: This same CDR3 is encoded by further DNA sequences in the sample. The gene calls are TRBV7-9 and TRBJ2-7; D remains ambiguous. Germline loops: CDR1 SEHNR, CDR2 FQNEAQ (reference sequence). The CDR3 is 12 residues long. V was pared by 2 bases and J by 4 bases, with 6 bases between. CDR3 nucleotide sequence: TGTGCCAGCAGCTTATCGGTTTACGAGCAGTACTTC. Protein sequence: CASSLSVYEQYF.

A single count supports this clone. The CDR3 here is CASSPPGLAGGPSKYNEQFF. CDR3 in DNA: TGTGCCAGCTCACCCCCGGGACTAGCGGGAGGGCCCTCCAAATACAATGAGCAGTTCTTC. The V call is TRBV18, the J call TRBJ2-1; 16 bases are a match to TRBD2. Germline V gives CDR1 KGHSH, CDR2 LQKENI. The CDR3 runs to 20 residues. Trimming cost V 3 bases and J 4 bases; bases outside gene matches: 12.

This chain links TRBV19 with TRBJ1-5; no clear D gene. V was clipped by 10 bases and J by 6 bases, with 25 bases between them. There are 16 residues in the CDR3. CDR1 is LNHDA and CDR2 is SQIVND in the germline V gene (reference sequence). CDR3 DNA sequence: TGTGCCACCAGCCCCCTTCTCGGAGGGAAGGCTCAGCCCCAGCATTTT. Protein sequence: CATSPLLGGKAQPQHF. Full variable domain (rest looked up from reference TRBV19 and TRBJ1-5): DGGITQSPKYLFRKEGQNVTLSCEQNLNHDAMYWYRQDPGQGLRLIYYSQIVNDFQKGDIAEGYSVSREKKESFPLTVTSAQKNPTAFYLCATSPLLGGKAQPQHFGDGTRLSIL.

The chain is built from TRBV27 and TRBJ2-7, with 15 bases matching TRBD2. Germline V gives CDR1 MNHEY, CDR2 SMNVEV (reference sequence). With V trimmed by 6 bases and J by 4 bases, 7 bases remained unmatched. This CDR3 spans 16 amino acids. For the CDR3, the DNA is TGTGCCAGCAGCCCCGGACTAGCGGGAGGGGGGTACGAGCAGTACTTC. It translates to CASSPGLAGGGYEQYF.

The chain couples TRBV4-2 to TRBJ1-1; D remains unclear. V lost 4 bases and J 0 bases, leaving 12 bases between the germline ends. This CDR3 is built from 15 residues. Per the germline V gene, CDR1 is LGHNA and CDR2 is YNFKEQ. The DNA of the CDR3 is TGTGCCAGCAGCCGAACCTTGACGGTGAACACTGAAGCTTTCTTT. Translation: CASSRTLTVNTEAFF.

V usage is TRBV7-9 and J usage is TRBJ2-7; D unclear. CDR1 is SEHNR and CDR2 is FQNEAQ in the germline V gene (reference sequence). The CDR3 consists of 15 residues. Trimming removed 1 base at V and 7 bases at J, with 17 bases between. CDR3 sequence reads: CASSLVSTASQEQYF. CDR3 coding DNA: TGTGCCAGCAGCTTAGTTTCGACTGCTTCGCAAGAGCAGTACTTC.

This clone is a singleton in its sample. The chain has TRBV19 and TRBJ2-5; 10 positions match TRBD2. Germline CDR1 is LNHDA and CDR2 is SQIVND (reference sequence). The CDR3 extends over 15 amino acids. V shed 5 bases and J 2 bases; nucleotides not matched to a gene: 5. CDR3 sequence: CASSPPLAGQETQYF. The DNA for the CDR3 is TGTGCCAGTAGTCCCCCACTAGCGGGGCAAGAGACCCAGTACTTC.

The J gene is TRBJ1-5, the V gene TRBV19, with unresolved D. CDR1 and CDR2 (germline): LNHDA, SQIVND (reference sequence). This CDR3 is 13 amino acids long. V was trimmed by 4 bases and J by 5 bases, leaving 9 bases between them. CDR3 sequence reads: CASSTPTDQPQHF. The DNA for the CDR3 is TGTGCCAGTAGTACTCCGACCGATCAGCCCCAGCATTTT.

V usage is TRBV7-3 and J usage is TRBJ2-1, with no clear D. Trimming removed 1 base from V and 7 bases from J, with 8 bases in between. Germline V CDR1 and CDR2: SGHTA, FQGTGA. This CDR3 is 13 amino acids long. The CDR3 sequence: CASSLNGLNEQFF. The DNA for the CDR3 is TGTGCCAGCAGCTTAAATGGTTTGAATGAGCAGTTCTTC.

CDR3 in amino acids: CASSFPGLAGHEQFF. CDR3 in DNA: TGTGCCAGCAGCTTTCCGGGACTAGCGGGTCATGAGCAGTTCTTC. The genes are TRBV7-9 and TRBJ2-1, with TRBD2 identical over 12 bases. V lost 3 bases, J lost 8 bases, and 5 bases stayed unmatched. CDR1 SEHNR and CDR2 FQNEAQ come from the germline V gene (reference sequence). There are 15 residues in the CDR3.

The chain recombines TRBV28 with TRBJ1-2; D possibly corresponds to TRBD1 (5 bases). CDR1 MDHEN and CDR2 SYDVKM come from the germline V gene. Trimming removed 0 bases from V and 1 base from J, with 6 bases in between. This CDR3 has 14 amino acids. The DNA of the CDR3 is TGTGCCAGCAGTTTATGGGGGGGTAACTATGGCTACACCTTC. Its protein product is CASSLWGGNYGYTF.

V usage is TRBV7-7 and J usage is TRBJ2-5; 7 bases fit TRBD1. Germline trimming cut 5 bases from V and 5 bases from J; bases unmatched to any gene: 11. CDR1 SSHAT and CDR2 FNYEAQ come from the germline V gene (reference sequence). The CDR3 consists of 15 residues. CDR3 nucleotide sequence: TGTGCCAGCAGCCCAGGGGACAGCGCGTCCGAGACCCAGTACTTC. It specifies CASSPGDSASETQYF.

The V call is TRBV6-5, the J call TRBJ1-2, with 9 bases lining up with TRBD1. The CDR3 length is 14 residues. Germline lookup yields CDR1 MNHEY and CDR2 SVGAGI. With V trimmed by 5 bases and J by 4 bases, 5 bases remained unmatched. CDR3 DNA sequence: TGTGCCAGCAGTCAACCGACAGGGGGCTATGGCTACACCTTC. Protein sequence: CASSQPTGGYGYTF.

In its sample, this clone was seen a few times. The V and J genes are TRBV5-6 and TRBJ1-4; no firm D call. The CDR3 is 15 residues long. Trimming removed 1 base from V and 0 bases from J, with 7 bases in between. In germline, CDR1 is SGHDT, CDR2 YYEEEE. CDR3: CASSLTGPTNEKLFF. CDR3 nucleotides: TGTGCCAGCAGCTTGACGGGCCCAACTAATGAAAAACTGTTTTTT.

This clone has only one observation. This chain links TRBV28 with TRBJ2-5, with TRBD2 matching over 7 bases. CDR3 size: 15 residues. V shed 7 bases and J 4 bases; nucleotides not matched to a gene: 12. Looked up from germline, CDR1 is MDHEN and CDR2 is SYDVKM. The CDR3 loop reads CASTPQGLPLETQYF. Written as DNA, the CDR3 is TGTGCCAGCACCCCTCAGGGACTACCCTTAGAGACCCAGTACTTC.